The 29 T cell receptor beta chains given below trace back to one sample, sequenced in a study of regulatory T cells in long-lasting Graves disease. As for time point: newly diagnosed GD, antithyroid drugs for less than 3 months. The authors made the TCR library using RNA they extracted from PBMCs. Researchers made TCR beta libraries by using iRepertoire HTBI primers and running Arm-PCR on CDR3 regions. One entry per CDR3 protein, called by TCRdb with MiXCR from the multiplex PCR reads. The sample holds 250,000 to 300,000 distinct CDR3 sequences, roughly 18% seen once. The sample also formed part of further work on T cells in Graves' hyperthyroidism and ophthalmopathy.

The material was peripheral blood mononuclear cells (PBMCs), obtained at new diagnosis, from a patient treated with antithyroid drugs. The receptors shown here come from a woman aged 25-40 years with Graves disease.

This clonotype came up many times. V is TRBV6-1 and J is TRBJ1-5; D gene unclear. V was cut by 6 bases and J by 0 bases, with 9 bases left in between. The CDR3 totals 14 residues. Germline assignment: CDR1 MNHNS and CDR2 SASEGT. CDR3 nucleotides: TGTGCCAGCAGCGCCAGTGATAGCAATCAGCCCCAGCATTTT. Translated: CASSASDSNQPQHF.

This clonotype was seen repeatedly, ten times or more. One end of the junction fails to match germline, which may point to a read error. This sequence joins TRBV12-3 or TRBV12-4 and TRBJ1-1; 7 positions agree with TRBD1. The CDR3 totals 13 residues. The CDR3, as DNA: TGTGCCAGCAGAGACAGGGTAAGGACTGAAACTTTCTTT. It yields the protein CASRDRVRTETFF.

J is TRBJ2-1 and V is TRBV10-3, with 7 positions matching TRBD2. Trimming cost V 0 bases and J 5 bases; bases outside gene matches: 4. The CDR3 contains 15 residues. Germline lookup yields CDR1 ENHRY and CDR2 SYGVKD. CDR3 coding DNA: TGTGCCATCAGTGAGTCGAGCGGGGATAACAATGAGCAGTTCTTC. This translates into CAISESSGDNNEQFF.

In its sample, this clonotype was seen many times. The chain employs TRBV27 and TRBJ2-1; 10 bases align to TRBD2. The J segment lost 6 bases and the V segment lost 3 bases, leaving 11 bases of the junction unmatched. Germline V gene data show CDR1 as MNHEY and CDR2 as SMNVEV (reference sequence). The CDR3 extends over 17 amino acids. This CDR3 is CASSFRASGGSVNEQFF. Here the CDR3 DNA reads TGTGCCAGCAGTTTCCGGGCTAGCGGGGGTAGTGTCAATGAGCAGTTCTTC.

This clonotype was observed many times. The chain employs TRBV5-1 and TRBJ1-1; D unclear. This CDR3 region has 15 residues. Trimming pared 4 bases from V and 3 bases from J, leaving 16 bases between. CDR1 and CDR2 (germline): SGHRS, YFSETQ. Written as DNA, the CDR3 is TGCGCCAGCAGCCTTGTTAGTGGGGTTTACACTGAAGCTTTCTTT. Protein product: CASSLVSGVYTEAFF.

This clonotype was found many times. The V gene is TRBV20-1, the J gene TRBJ1-2; D is possibly TRBD1 (5 bases). The CDR3 has 13 residues. CDR1 is DFQATT, CDR2 SNEGSKA, per germline (reference sequence). V lost 3 bases and J lost 8, with 16 bases in between. CDR3 protein: CSASSQGFMGYTF. CDR3 in DNA: TGCAGTGCTAGTTCCCAGGGTTTCATGGGCTACACCTTC.

The chain combines TRBV5-5 with TRBJ1-5; 7 positions match TRBD1. The CDR3 consists of 16 residues. Germline lookup yields CDR1 SGHKS and CDR2 YYEKEE (reference sequence). With 0 bases clipped from V and 5 bases from J, the junction kept 8 bases outside the gene matches. The CDR3, as DNA: TGTGCCAGCAGCTTGGGGGCAGGGGGAAGGGATCAGCCCCAGCATTTT. Amino acid sequence: CASSLGAGGRDQPQHF.

This clonotype has ten or more counts. The chain links TRBV9 to TRBJ2-3; D is undetermined. The CDR3 runs to 17 residues. Trimming took 3 bases from V and 0 from J, leaving 17 bases between them. Germline CDR1 and CDR2: SGDLS and YYNGEE. The CDR3 bases are TGTGCCAGCAGCGCCGTGATGGCCCCCACCAGCACAGATACGCAGTATTTT. Encoded protein: CASSAVMAPTSTDTQYF. Supplemented by reference TRBV9 and TRBJ2-3, the full variable domain reads DSGVTQTPKHLITATGQRVTLRCSPRSGDLSVYWYQQSLDQGLQFLIQYYNGEERAKGNILERFSAQQFPDLHSELNLSSLELGDSALYFCASSAVMAPTSTDTQYFGPGTRLTVL.

In regard to this clonotype: A read error may be the cause here, since a much bigger clone is one base away. The chain links TRBV7-9 to TRBJ1-4, with D tentatively TRBD1 (5 bases). This CDR3 spans 15 amino acids. CDR1 and CDR2 from the germline V gene are SEHNR and FQNEAQ (reference sequence). For the CDR3, the DNA is TGTGCCAGCGGCTTTACGGGGCTCGGTAATGAAAAACTGTTTTTT. Its protein is CASGFTGLGNEKLFF. Combining the CDR3 with reference TRBV7-9 and TRBJ1-4 gives the whole variable domain DTGVSQNPRHKITKRGQNVTFRCDPISEHNRLYWYRQTLGQGPEFLTYFQNEAQLEKSRLLSDRFSAERPKGSFSTLEIQRTEQGDSAMYLCASGFTGLGNEKLFFGSGTQLSVL.

This clonotype was found many times. The rearrangement uses TRBV29-1 and TRBJ1-2; TRBD1 matches at 9 bases. CDR3 length: 14 residues. The germline gives CDR1 SQVTM, CDR2 ANQGSEA. Trimming removed 3 bases from V and 4 bases from J; junction bases left unmatched: 6. The CDR3 region has the DNA TGCAGCGTTGAGGGACAGGGATTTACCTATGGCTACACCTTC. Protein: CSVEGQGFTYGYTF.

The CDR3 sequence is CSATPGGPDSPLHF. The CDR3 DNA reads TGCAGTGCTACCCCGGGGGGGCCGGATTCACCCCTCCACTTT. The chain employs TRBV20-1 and TRBJ1-6, with D maybe TRBD1 (6 bases). Germline-derived CDR1 and CDR2 are DFQATT and SNEGSKA (reference sequence). The V gene lost 4 bases and the J gene lost 8 bases, with 15 bases spanning the gap. The CDR3 has 14 amino acids.

This clonotype was detected ten times or more. The CDR3 loop is CASSLSTGAGTEAFF. DNA for the CDR3: TGTGCCAGTAGCCTTTCGACAGGGGCGGGAACTGAAGCTTTCTTT. This chain links TRBV19 with TRBJ1-1; 8 bases are shared with TRBD1. This CDR3 contains 15 residues. Germline V gene lookup returns CDR1 LNHDA and CDR2 SQIVND (reference sequence). With 6 bases clipped from V and 5 bases from J, the junction kept 11 bases outside the gene matches.

This clonotype occurred many times. This chain connects TRBV3-1 to TRBJ2-1; 10 bases fit TRBD1. CDR1 and CDR2 (germline): LGHDT, YNNKEL (reference sequence). The J segment lost 10 bases and the V segment lost 4 bases, leaving 13 bases of the junction unmatched. There are 16 residues in the CDR3. Here the CDR3 reads CASSLSPGTGDGEQFF. As DNA, the CDR3 is TGTGCCAGCAGCCTCAGTCCCGGGACAGGGGATGGCGAGCAGTTCTTC.

Concerning this clonotype itself: A far bigger clonotype differs at one base, so this is likely a read error. The chain joins TRBV3-1 to TRBJ2-1; D is unclear. The J call may be mistaken, given a closer DNA end match to TRBJ2-5. The CDR3 contains 13 residues. Germline V lookup: CDR1 LGHDT, CDR2 YNNKEL (reference sequence). The CDR3 loop is CASSQVAEETQYF. CDR3 coding DNA: TGTGCCAGCAGCCAAGTGGCGGAAGAGACCCAGTACTTC.

As for this clonotype: Given a much more abundant clone one base away, this may be a read error. The chain uses TRBV6-1 and TRBJ1-6; a weak D match, TRBD1 (5 bases). The CDR3 contains 12 residues. Germline CDR1 and CDR2: MNHNS and SASEGT. The V end lost 2 bases, the J end lost 18 bases, and 14 bases lay between the germline ends. The CDR3 coding sequence is TGTGCCAGCAGTGAAAGACGCCGGGACCACCACTTT. This codes for CASSERRRDHHF.

This clonotype showed up just a few times. Lacking the conserved final phenylalanine or tryptophan, this CDR3 likely reflects a read error. This chain's CDR3 is CASTGQGLLSHRTDTQYS. The CDR3 DNA follows: TGCGCCAGCACCGGACAGGGTTTGCTCAGCCACCGGACCGATACGCAGTATTCT. The gene calls are TRBV5-1 and TRBJ2-3, with TRBD1 identical over 8 bases. The V and J ends lost 6 bases and 6 bases, in that order; junction bases with no gene match: 21. Germline V gene sequence: CDR1 SGHRS, CDR2 YFSETQ. The CDR3 has 18 amino acids.

Notes on this clonotype: One end of the junction does not line up with germline, which may come from a read error. The chain joins TRBV5-4 to TRBJ1-1, with D possibly TRBD1 on 6 matching bases. Germline lookup yields CDR1 SGHNT and CDR2 YYREEE (reference sequence). There are 16 residues in the CDR3. The CDR3 spells CASSRGGAGSNTEAFF. CDR3 coding DNA: TGTGCCAGCAGCCGTGGGGGGGCAGGGTCGAACACCGAAGCTTTCTTT.

This clonotype has a count of ten or more. The V and J genes are TRBV20-1 and TRBJ2-7, with D tentatively TRBD2 (5 bases). CDR3 length: 13 residues. Germline assignment: CDR1 DFQATT and CDR2 SNEGSKA (reference sequence). Deletions cut 5 bases from V and 6 bases from J, with 17 bases between. This chain's CDR3 is CSAGLHSGGEQYF. DNA of the CDR3: TGCAGTGCTGGGCTGCACTCAGGAGGCGAGCAGTACTTC.

This clonotype was detected many times. The V call is TRBV3-1, the J call TRBJ1-2; no firm D call. The CDR3 contains 12 residues. V lost 5 bases and J lost 8, with 12 bases in between. The V gene's germline CDR1 is LGHDT and CDR2 YNNKEL (reference sequence). CDR3 protein: CASSINRGGYTF. The CDR3, as DNA: TGTGCCAGCAGCATTAACAGAGGAGGCTACACCTTC. Complete variable domain (other parts from reference TRBV3-1 and TRBJ1-2): DTAVSQTPKYLVTQMGNDKSIKCEQNLGHDTMYWYKQDSKKFLKIMFSYNNKELIINETVPNRFSPKSPDKAHLNLHINSLELGDSAVYFCASSINRGGYTFGSGTRLTVV.

The chain is built from TRBV4-1 and TRBJ1-6, with D maybe TRBD1 (6 bases). The CDR3 spans 16 residues. Trimming took off 3 bases at V and 3 bases at J, with 12 bases between the two ends. Germline V CDR1 and CDR2: MGHRA, YSYEKL. CDR3 sequence: CASSHGTRSYNSPLHF. The CDR3 DNA reads as TGCGCCAGCAGCCACGGGACAAGGAGCTATAATTCACCCCTCCACTTT.

As for this clonotype: A far larger clone is one base from this, pointing to a likely read error. J is TRBJ1-2 and V is TRBV6-2 or TRBV6-3; D is perhaps TRBD1 (5 bases). The CDR3 totals 12 residues. Germline CDR1 and CDR2: MNHEY and SVGEGT. The CDR3 sequence: CASGGGVYGHTF. CDR3 DNA: TGTGCCAGCGGCGGGGGAGTCTATGGCCACACCTTC.

This clonotype occurred many times. The chain is built from TRBV5-1 and TRBJ2-5; D may be TRBD2 (7 bases). Germline CDR1 reads SGHRS; CDR2 reads YFSETQ. This CDR3 spans 15 amino acids. Trimming took 4 bases from V and 1 from J, leaving 14 bases between them. CDR3 sequence reads: CASSDTGTTQETQYF. The DNA for the CDR3 is TGCGCCAGCAGCGATACAGGGACTACCCAAGAGACCCAGTACTTC.

A note on this clonotype: A read error is the likely source, as a far larger clone sits one nucleotide away. The chain combines TRBV6-1 with TRBJ2-4, with 7 nucleotides matching TRBD1. V lost 10 bases and J lost 13; bases outside the gene matches: 13. The CDR3 consists of 12 residues. Germline loops: CDR1 MNHNS, CDR2 SASEGT. The CDR3 protein is CAIKDRDHEQYF. In DNA form, the CDR3 reads TGTGCCATCAAAGACAGGGACCATGAGCAGTACTTC.

A note on this clonotype: Being one base from a much bigger clone, this may be a read error. This chain links TRBV27 with TRBJ1-1; D is ambiguous. This CDR3 contains 13 residues. V gave up 5 bases and J gave up 4 bases, with 11 bases separating them. Germline lookup yields CDR1 MNHEY and CDR2 SMNVEV (reference sequence). The chain's CDR3 is CASSLAHGTEAFF. The CDR3 DNA is TGTGCCAGCAGTCTGGCTCACGGCACTGAAGCTTTCTTT.

This clonotype has ten or more counts. V is TRBV20-1 and J is TRBJ2-3, with D unresolved. V dropped 5 bases and J dropped 2 bases, with 20 bases sitting between them. Germline loops: CDR1 DFQATT, CDR2 SNEGSKA (reference sequence). The CDR3 spans 16 residues. The CDR3 spells CSAEPRSILHTDTQYF. The CDR3, as DNA: TGCAGTGCTGAACCAAGAAGTATCCTACACACAGATACGCAGTATTTT.

The chain combines TRBV30 with TRBJ1-2, with D possibly TRBD1 on 6 matching bases. This CDR3 has 16 amino acids. Germline V lookup: CDR1 GTSNPN, CDR2 SVGIG (reference sequence). V lost 5 bases and J 0 bases, leaving 19 bases between the germline ends. The CDR3 DNA sequence: TGTGCCTGGCGAGTTTCGGACAGCCTTGCTAACTATGGCTACACCTTC. Protein: CAWRVSDSLANYGYTF.

The chain carries TRBV3-1 and TRBJ1-1; 7 nucleotides match TRBD1. Unmatched junction bases numbered 3, after V lost 4 bases and J lost 4 bases. Germline V gene data show CDR1 as LGHDT and CDR2 as YNNKEL (reference sequence). This CDR3 comprises 13 residues. The CDR3 DNA reads TGTGCCAGCAGCCCGACAGGGTTCACTGAAGCTTTCTTT. Translation: CASSPTGFTEAFF.

This clonotype was counted many times. This chain links TRBV6-2 or TRBV6-3 with TRBJ1-1; D not certain. The CDR3 has 18 residues. V lost 7 bases, J lost 1 base, and 25 bases lay in between. Germline CDR1 and CDR2: MNHEY and SVGEGT. The DNA of the CDR3 is TGTGCCAGCACCCAGGAGGTAGACCTTAGTGTATCGAACACTGAAGCTTTCTTT. Translating gives CASTQEVDLSVSNTEAFF.

This clonotype was recorded many times. This chain connects TRBV11-2 to TRBJ2-2; D gene ambiguous. Germline CDR1 SGHAT, CDR2 FQNNGV. The ends were cut back, 3 bases at V and 1 base at J, with 9 bases in the middle. The CDR3 loop spans 15 amino acids. CDR3 nucleotides: TGTGCCAGCAGCTTCTCGCCGGAGAACACCGGGGAGCTGTTTTTT. As protein: CASSFSPENTGELFF.